A selection of T cell receptor beta chains follows, all from one sample in a study of post-analysis software for immune sequencing data. Each CDR3 protein is one row after TCRdb ran MiXCR on the PCR reads. The sample carries under 200,000 distinct CDR3 sequences, approximately 28% recorded once. The sequenced sample was blood. Receptors were obtained from a girl aged 2-17 years with multiple sclerosis. CDR3s include the opening cysteine and the closing phenylalanine or tryptophan. A D gene is named only where the DNA matches it firmly. Size is stated for part of the rows, as once, few or many counts, or as a class when the clone is expanded.

>-|TRBJ1-1|13|TRBV12-3/TRBV12-4|few
TGTGCCAGCAGTCCCTACAGGGAAACCGAAGCTTTCTTT
CASSPYRETEAFF
>TRBD2|TRBJ2-1|15|TRBV20-1|-
TGCAGTGCTAGAGTTGCGGGAGGAGGGAACAATGAGCAGTTCTTC
CSARVAGGGNNEQFF
>TRBD1|TRBJ1-1|17|TRBV15|many
TGTGCCACCAGCTTCCCCGGGACAGGGGTGGGGGACACTGAAGCTTTCTTT
CATSFPGTGVGDTEAFF
>-|TRBJ2-5|16|TRBV7-9|-
TGTGCCAGCAGCTTAGATGGTGCTGGGGGCCGGAAGACCCAGTACTTC
CASSLDGAGGRKTQYF
>-|TRBJ1-5|14|TRBV6-2/TRBV6-3|-
TGTGCCAGCAGTTACGCGGGAGATTGGCAGCCCCAGCATTTT
CASSYAGDWQPQHF
>-|TRBJ2-3|14|TRBV9|many
TGTGCCAGCAGCGTAGTGGAGAGGGCAGATACGCAGTATTTT
CASSVVERADTQYF
>-|TRBJ2-3|16|TRBV20-1|-
TGCAGTGCTAGAGACCCGTCGAGCGGGAGCACAGATACGCAGTATTTT
CSARDPSSGSTDTQYF
>-|TRBJ2-2|14|TRBV6-6|-
TGTGCCAGCAGTTACTCGATGGTTGCCGGGGAGCGGTTTTTT
CASSYSMVAGERFF
>-|TRBJ1-1|13|TRBV6-2/TRBV6-3|-
TGTGCCAGCAGCCCGACGTTATCGGGTGAAGCTTTCTTT
CASSPTLSGEAFF
>TRBD2|TRBJ2-1|17|TRBV20-1|once
TGCAGTGCTAGAGGTGACGCCGGGACTAGCGAATACAATGAGCAGTTCTTC
CSARGDAGTSEYNEQFF
>-|TRBJ1-2|17|TRBV6-5|many
TGTGCCAGCAGTTACTCGAGCCCCCAAAACCCCCTCTATGGCTACACCTTC
CASSYSSPQNPLYGYTF